This T cell receptor (beta chain) stems from a study of molecular identifiers for immune sequencing clone quantification. TCRdb re-analysed the PCR reads in MiXCR, keeping a single row per CDR3 protein. In the table there are some 580,000 distinct CDR3 sequences, roughly 23% of which are singletons. Trimming shortened V by 0 bases and J by 1 base, and 15 bases separated the two germline ends. Per germline, CDR1 LGHDT and CDR2 YNNKEL (reference sequence). The CDR3 spans 17 residues. This clonotype was recorded at least ten times. The rearrangement uses TRBV3-1 and TRBJ1-1; D is possibly TRBD1 (5 bases). Sequenced material: naive CD8+ T cells from blood, with Jurkat cell RNA spiked in. Stated subset: FACS-sorted CD8+CD4-CCR7+CD45RA+ naive T cells. The TCR sequence derives from a human donor in good health. Some libraries in this study had Jurkat cell RNA spiked in. The CDR3 nucleotides are TGTGCCAGCAGCCAAGATGGGGCTGGGTGGGGGAACACTGAAGCTTTCTTT. Encoded protein: CASSQDGAGWGNTEAFF.